A selection of T cell receptor beta chains follows, all from one sample in a study of T cells in Graves' hyperthyroidism and ophthalmopathy. TCRdb ran MiXCR on the multiplex PCR reads and lists one entry per CDR3 protein. Of hundreds of thousands of distinct CDR3 sequences detected, 15% appear once; the ten largest clones hold approximately 29%. The sample was blood. The source of these receptors is a woman in her thirties with Graves' hyperthyroidism. Both conserved end residues are part of each CDR3. A D gene is named only where the DNA matches it firmly. Clone size is stated in some rows and not others, as once, few, many or a class when expanded.

abundance,d_gene,v_gene,len,j_gene,CDR3nt,CDR3aa
many,NA,TRBV7-3,14,TRBJ2-1,TGTGCCAGCAGCTTATCCAGGGGCCACAATGAGCAGTTCTTC,CASSLSRGHNEQFF
many,TRBD2,TRBV20-1,18,TRBJ2-1,TGCAGTGCTAGGACAGCGGTGTATAGCGGGAGGGTGGGTGATGAGCAGTTCTTC,CSARTAVYSGRVGDEQFF
many,NA,TRBV6-1,12,TRBJ2-5,TGTGCCAGCAGTCATGAGTGGGAGACCCAGTACTTC,CASSHEWETQYF
few,NA,TRBV19,16,TRBJ2-1,TGTGCCAGTAGTATAAGAGCGGCTAACTCCTACAATGAGCAGTTCTTC,CASSIRAANSYNEQFF
NA,NA,TRBV20-1,12,TRBJ1-2,TGCAGTGCTAGAGGGACCGGGTATGGCTACACCTTC,CSARGTGYGYTF
few,NA,TRBV6-1,15,TRBJ1-1,TGTGCCAGCAGACGCGGGAGGGAAGGGAACACTGAAGCTTTCTTT,CASRRGREGNTEAFF
few,TRBD2,TRBV5-1,14,TRBJ2-5,TGCGCCAGCAGCGGGGGGGATTATCAAGAGACCCAGTACTTC,CASSGGDYQETQYF
few,TRBD1,TRBV5-1,13,TRBJ1-2,TGCGCCAGCAGCTCGACAGGGGTGAGTGGCTACACCTTC,CASSSTGVSGYTF
NA,NA,TRBV7-2,14,TRBJ1-1,TGTGCCAGCAGCCCGGCCGGGATGAACACTGAAGCTTTCTTT,CASSPAGMNTEAFF
NA,NA,TRBV2,14,TRBJ1-4,TGTGCCAGCAAATCCGGCCGCTCTAATGAAAAACTGTTTTTT,CASKSGRSNEKLFF
few,NA,TRBV11-2,13,TRBJ1-2,TGTGCCAGCAGCCCCCAGGTTTCCTATGGCTACACCTTC,CASSPQVSYGYTF
NA,TRBD2,TRBV7-9,16,TRBJ2-3,TGTGCCAGCAGCGCGCCGGCTAGCGGGAGCACAGATACGCAGTATTTT,CASSAPASGSTDTQYF
few,NA,TRBV5-6,15,TRBJ2-5,TGTGCCAGCAGCTTGGCCCCCAGCAGCCAAGAGACCCAGTACTTC,CASSLAPSSQETQYF
NA,NA,TRBV3-1,13,TRBJ2-3,TGTGCCAGCAGCCAAGATGGTGGAGGTACGCAGTATTTT,CASSQDGGGTQYF
few,NA,TRBV25-1,15,TRBJ2-1,TGTGCCAGCTCCCGCGGGGCCGCAACGGGGGTTGAGCAGTTCTTC,CASSRGAATGVEQFF
NA,TRBD2,TRBV5-5,14,TRBJ2-1,TGTGCCAGCAGCCCTAGGGACTACAACAATGAGCAGTTCTTC,CASSPRDYNNEQFF
few,NA,TRBV4-1,17,TRBJ2-2,TGCGCCAGCAGCCAAGGTGCGGTATCATCGAACACCGGGGAGCTGTTTTTT,CASSQGAVSSNTGELFF
many,TRBD1,TRBV27,15,TRBJ1-2,TGTGCCAGCAGTACACGGACAGGGTTTACTCGTGGCTACACCTTC,CASSTRTGFTRGYTF
many,NA,TRBV11-3,15,TRBJ2-1,TGTGCCAGCAGCCCTATAGGGGCGGGCCAGGATGAGCAGTTCTTC,CASSPIGAGQDEQFF
NA,NA,TRBV20-1,13,TRBJ2-3,TGCAGTGCTCCCCTTCCTCCGGCAGATACGCAGTATTTT,CSAPLPPADTQYF